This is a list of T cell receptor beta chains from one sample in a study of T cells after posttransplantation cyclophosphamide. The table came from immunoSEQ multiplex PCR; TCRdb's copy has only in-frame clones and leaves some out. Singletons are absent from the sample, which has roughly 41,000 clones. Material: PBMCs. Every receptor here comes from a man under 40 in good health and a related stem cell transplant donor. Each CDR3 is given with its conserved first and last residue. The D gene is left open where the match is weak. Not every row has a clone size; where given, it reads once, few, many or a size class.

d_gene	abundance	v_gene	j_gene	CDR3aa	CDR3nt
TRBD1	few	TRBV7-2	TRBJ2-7	CASRQPGQGTPGRSYEQYF	TGTGCCAGCAGACAACCGGGACAGGGAACCCCCGGCCGCTCCTACGAGCAGTACTTC
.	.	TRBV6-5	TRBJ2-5	CASSYPGGPQYF	TGTGCCAGCAGTTACCCGGGGGGCCCCCAGTACTTC
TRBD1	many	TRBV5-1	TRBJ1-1	CASSLTGADTEAFF	TGCGCCAGCAGCTTGACAGGGGCCGACACTGAAGCTTTCTTT
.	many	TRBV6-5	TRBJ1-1	CASSYTYDMNTEAFF	TGTGCCAGCAGTTATACATATGACATGAACACTGAAGCTTTCTTT
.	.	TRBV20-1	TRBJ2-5	CSAQGEETQYF	TGCAGTGCTCAAGGGGAAGAGACCCAGTACTTC
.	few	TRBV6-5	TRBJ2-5	CASSYSGAKKETQYF	TGTGCCAGCAGTTACTCAGGGGCCAAGAAAGAGACCCAGTACTTC
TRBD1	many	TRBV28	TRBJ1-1	CASSLTQGARDTEAFF	TGTGCCAGCAGCCTCACCCAGGGGGCGAGGGACACTGAAGCTTTCTTT
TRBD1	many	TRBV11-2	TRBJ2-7	CASSGGTGSTYEQYF	TGTGCCAGCAGTGGAGGGACAGGGTCTACCTACGAGCAGTACTTC
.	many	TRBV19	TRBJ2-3	CASSIAGTDTQYF	TGTGCCAGTAGTATAGCAGGCACAGATACGCAGTATTTT
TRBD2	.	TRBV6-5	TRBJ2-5	CASSYFSGGQETQYF	TGTGCCAGCAGTTACTTTAGCGGGGGTCAAGAGACCCAGTACTTC
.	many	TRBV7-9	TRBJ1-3	CASSLNTGYSGNTIYF	TGTGCCAGCAGCTTGAATACTGGTTACTCTGGAAACACCATATATTTT
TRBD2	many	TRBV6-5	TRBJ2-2	CASSLAGNTGELFF	TGTGCCAGCAGCCTAGCGGGGAACACCGGGGAGCTGTTTTTT
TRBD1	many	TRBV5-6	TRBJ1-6	CASSYRQGGNSPLHF	TGTGCCAGCAGCTACCGACAGGGGGGCAATTCACCCCTCCACTTT
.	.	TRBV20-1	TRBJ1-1	CSARDSEAFF	TGCAGTGCTAGGGACAGTGAAGCTTTCTTT
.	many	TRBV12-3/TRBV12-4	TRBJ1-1	CASSLRQGEFEAFF	TGTGCCAGCAGTCTTCGTCAGGGTGAGTTTGAAGCTTTCTTT
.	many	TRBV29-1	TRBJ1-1	CSVEQVGRPEAFF	TGCAGCGTTGAACAGGTAGGAAGGCCTGAAGCTTTCTTT
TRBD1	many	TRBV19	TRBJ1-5	CASRDHDRVRGQPQHF	TGTGCCAGTAGGGACCATGACAGGGTCCGGGGCCAGCCCCAGCATTTT
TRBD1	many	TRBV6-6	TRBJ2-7	CASSGQGLASYEQYF	TGTGCCAGCAGTGGACAGGGACTGGCCTCCTACGAGCAGTACTTC
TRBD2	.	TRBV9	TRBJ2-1	CATTPGGGAADEQFF	TGTGCCACCACCCCAGGCGGGGGGGCGGCGGATGAGCAGTTCTTC
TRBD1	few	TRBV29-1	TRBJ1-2	CSVLRGQGENYGYTF	TGCAGCGTTTTGAGAGGACAGGGGGAAAACTATGGCTACACCTTC
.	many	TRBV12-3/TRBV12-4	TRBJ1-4	CASSLRGANEKLFF	TGTGCCAGCAGTTTAAGGGGAGCTAATGAAAAACTGTTTTTT
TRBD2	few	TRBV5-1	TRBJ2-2	CASSLLAGGPGTGELFF	TGCGCCAGCAGCTTGCTAGCGGGGGGGCCCGGCACCGGGGAGCTGTTTTTT
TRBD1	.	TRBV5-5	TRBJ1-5	CASSPLHRDRVVSNQPQHF	TGTGCCAGCAGCCCGTTACACCGGGACAGGGTGGTTAGCAATCAGCCCCAGCATTTT
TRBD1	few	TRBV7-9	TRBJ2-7	CASSHRNRGDEQYF	TGTGCCAGCAGCCACCGGAACAGGGGAGACGAGCAGTACTTC
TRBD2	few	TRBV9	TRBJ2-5	CASSVFLSCGRLQQETQYF	TGTGCCAGCAGCGTATTTCTCTCTTGCGGGAGACTCCAACAAGAGACCCAGTACTTC
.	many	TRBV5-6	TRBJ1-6	CASSLVGGGWSPLHF	TGTGCCAGCAGCTTGGTTGGGGGCGGATGGTCACCCCTCCACTTT
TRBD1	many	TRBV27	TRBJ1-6	CASSLAGGFEKSPLHF	TGTGCCAGCAGTTTAGCAGGGGGCTTCGAGAAATCACCCCTCCACTTT
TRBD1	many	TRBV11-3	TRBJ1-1	CASSPGGINTEAFF	TGTGCCAGCAGCCCAGGGGGCATAAACACTGAAGCTTTCTTT
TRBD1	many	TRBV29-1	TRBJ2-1	CSATGVNEQFF	TGCAGCGCCACAGGGGTAAATGAGCAGTTCTTC
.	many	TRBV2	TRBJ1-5	CASSESIVSNQPQHF	TGTGCCAGCAGTGAATCAATTGTTAGCAATCAGCCCCAGCATTTT
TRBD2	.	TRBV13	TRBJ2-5	CASSLASGGSETQYF	TGTGCCAGCAGCTTGGCTAGCGGGGGATCCGAGACCCAGTACTTC
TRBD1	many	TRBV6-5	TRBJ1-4	CASSSHRQGVKEKLFF	TGTGCCAGCAGTTCCCACCGACAGGGCGTAAAGGAAAAACTGTTTTTT
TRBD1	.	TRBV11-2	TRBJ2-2	CASSGTATGELFF	TGTGCCAGCAGCGGGACAGCTACCGGGGAGCTGTTTTTT
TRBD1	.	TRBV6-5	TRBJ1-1	CASSSGTGEAFF	TGTGCCAGCAGTTCAGGGACAGGGGAGGCTTTCTTT
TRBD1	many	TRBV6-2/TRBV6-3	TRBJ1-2	CASSSTGEGANYGYTF	TGTGCCAGCAGTTCGACAGGGGAAGGAGCTAACTATGGCTACACCTTC
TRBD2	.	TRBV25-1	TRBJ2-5	CASSAASGGAGETQYF	TGTGCCAGCAGTGCGGCTAGCGGGGGGGCGGGAGAGACCCAGTACTTC
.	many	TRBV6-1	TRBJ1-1	CASSEHDFTEAFF	TGTGCCAGCAGTGAACACGACTTCACTGAAGCTTTCTTT
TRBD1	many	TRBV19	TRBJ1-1	CASSKGDRGNTEAFF	TGTGCCAGTAGTAAGGGGGACAGGGGCAACACTGAAGCTTTCTTT
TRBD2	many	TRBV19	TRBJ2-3	CASSISWGGYAQYF	TGTGCCAGTAGTATCTCCTGGGGGGGATATGCGCAGTATTTT
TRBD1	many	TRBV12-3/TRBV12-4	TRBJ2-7	CASSRTGGEYEQYF	TGTGCCAGCAGCCGGACAGGGGGCGAGTACGAGCAGTACTTC
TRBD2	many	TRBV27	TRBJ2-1	CASSLVQRGGDNEQFF	TGTGCCAGCAGTTTAGTACAGCGGGGGGGTGACAATGAGCAGTTCTTC
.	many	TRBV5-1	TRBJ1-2	CASSLDAGVGYGYTF	TGCGCCAGCAGCTTGGACGCCGGGGTAGGCTATGGCTACACCTTC
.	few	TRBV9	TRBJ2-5	CASSPSPGPQETQYF	TGTGCCAGCAGCCCTTCCCCAGGCCCTCAAGAGACCCAGTACTTC
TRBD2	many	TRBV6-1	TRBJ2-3	CASPGLAGTDTQYF	TGTGCCAGCCCGGGACTAGCGGGCACAGATACGCAGTATTTT
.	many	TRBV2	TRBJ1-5	CASSSTPEGDSNQPQHF	TGTGCCAGCAGTTCGACCCCGGAGGGGGACAGCAATCAGCCCCAGCATTTT
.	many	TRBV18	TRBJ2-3	CASARQRTSTDTQYF	TGTGCCAGCGCCAGACAGCGAACTAGCACAGATACGCAGTATTTT
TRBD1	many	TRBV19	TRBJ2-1	CASSPTGTGSNEQFF	TGTGCCAGTAGCCCAACCGGGACAGGGAGCAATGAGCAGTTCTTC
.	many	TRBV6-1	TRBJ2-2	CASSEIRGPGELFF	TGTGCCAGCAGTGAAATTCGCGGGCCCGGGGAGCTGTTTTTT
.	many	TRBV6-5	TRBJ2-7	CASTRGRGSYEQYF	TGTGCCAGCACCCGGGGGCGGGGGTCCTACGAGCAGTACTTC
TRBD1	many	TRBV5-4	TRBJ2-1	CASSLGPHRGWTYNEQFF	TGTGCCAGCAGCTTGGGACCCCACAGGGGGTGGACCTACAATGAGCAGTTCTTC
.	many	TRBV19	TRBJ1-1	CASSILGANTEAFF	TGTGCCAGTAGTATTTTGGGGGCGAACACTGAAGCTTTCTTT
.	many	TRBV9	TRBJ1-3	CASSPTAQGGNTIYF	TGTGCCAGCAGCCCGACAGCCCAAGGGGGAAACACCATATATTTT
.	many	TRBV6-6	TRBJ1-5	CASSYFTGNQPQHF	TGTGCCAGCAGTTACTTCACGGGCAATCAGCCCCAGCATTTT
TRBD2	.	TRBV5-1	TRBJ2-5	CASSWGTSGEETQYF	TGCGCCAGCAGCTGGGGGACTAGTGGCGAAGAGACCCAGTACTTC
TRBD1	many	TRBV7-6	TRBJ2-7	CASSLATGGSYEQYF	TGTGCCAGCAGCTTAGCGACAGGGGGCTCCTACGAGCAGTACTTC